The 21 T cell receptor beta chains listed next were all sequenced from one sample in a study of cytomegalovirus exposure and HLA in healthy donors. The PCR contained 60 Vbeta and 13 Jbeta primers. TCRdb's copy holds only in-frame clones and misses some; the assay was immunoSEQ multiplex PCR. This sample has over 200,000 clones, with 85% to 90% found just once. What was sequenced was PBMCs. All receptors come from a human donor in good health.

This chain uses TRBV9 with TRBJ1-2; tentative D call: TRBD1 (6 bases). Trimming took off 2 bases at V and 0 bases at J, with 14 bases between the two ends. The CDR3 is made up of 16 amino acids. The V gene's germline CDR1 is SGDLS and CDR2 YYNGEE. CDR3 nucleotide sequence: TGTGCCAGCAGCGTGGGTACAGGGTCTGCTAACTATGGCTACACCTTC. It is translated as CASSVGTGSANYGYTF.

This chain connects TRBV7-8 to TRBJ2-7; weak D call: TRBD1 (5 bases). Trimming stripped 2 bases from V and 0 bases from J, with 8 bases between. The length of the CDR3 is 14 residues. Germline V gene lookup returns CDR1 SGHVS and CDR2 FQNEAQ. This CDR3 is CASSLQQVSYEQYF. In DNA form, the CDR3 reads TGTGCCAGCAGCTTACAACAGGTCTCCTACGAGCAGTACTTC. Supplemented by reference TRBV7-8 and TRBJ2-7, the full variable domain reads GAGVSQSPRYKVAKRGQDVALRCDPISGHVSLFWYQQALGQGPEFLTYFQNEAQLDKSGLPSDRFFAERPEGSVSTLKIQRTQQEDSAVYLCASSLQQVSYEQYFGPGTRLTVT.

The V gene is TRBV2, the J gene TRBJ2-1; D may be TRBD2 (5 bases). V dropped 7 bases and J dropped 8 bases, with 12 bases sitting between them. Germline loops: CDR1 SNHLY, CDR2 FYNNEI. CDR3 size: 12 residues. The CDR3 spells CASTYGRDEQFF. CDR3 DNA sequence: TGTGCCAGCACCTACGGGCGGGATGAGCAGTTCTTC.

This clone was counted a single time. The chain is built from TRBV6-5 and TRBJ2-4, with 8 bases aligning to TRBD2. J gave up 8 bases and V 2 bases, and 8 bases lay outside the gene matches. Germline V gene sequence: CDR1 MNHEY, CDR2 SVGAGI. This CDR3 region has 15 residues. The CDR3 region has the DNA TGTGCCAGCAGTTACGAGCGGGGGATCTCGCACATTCAGTACTTC. Protein sequence: CASSYERGISHIQYF.

This clone was seen a handful of times. The chain is built from TRBV9 and TRBJ2-1; TRBD1 matches at 7 bases. Germline lookup yields CDR1 SGDLS and CDR2 YYNGEE. With V trimmed by 1 base and J by 2 bases, 3 bases remained unmatched. There are 15 residues in the CDR3. CDR3 in DNA: TGTGCCAGCAGCGTACGGGACAGTACCTACAATGAGCAGTTCTTC. Translation gives CASSVRDSTYNEQFF.

This chain joins TRBV19 and TRBJ2-7; D not resolved. Trimming removed 7 bases at V and 4 bases at J, with 17 bases between. The germline V gene has CDR1 LNHDA and CDR2 SQIVND (reference sequence). The CDR3 has 14 residues. Written as DNA, the CDR3 is TGTGCCAGTACCCTATCCCCACCTGAATACGAGCAGTACTTC. It is translated as CASTLSPPEYEQYF.

The chain carries TRBV6-5 and TRBJ2-7; 11 bases match TRBD2. The germline V gene encodes CDR1 MNHEY and CDR2 SVGAGI. The CDR3 has 15 amino acids. Germline trimming cut 6 bases from V and 2 bases from J; bases unmatched to any gene: 6. The CDR3 DNA reads TGTGCCAGCAGGTTACTAGCGGGGGCAACCTACGAGCAGTACTTC. It encodes CASRLLAGATYEQYF.

This clone was found a few times. The gene calls are TRBV5-1 and TRBJ2-3, with a possible D match to TRBD1 (6 bases). V was cut by 6 bases and J by 2 bases, with 16 bases left in between. CDR3 length: 15 amino acids. Germline CDR1 and CDR2: SGHRS and YFSETQ. CDR3 in amino acids: CASNRQAEATDTQYF. The CDR3 coding sequence is TGCGCCAGCAACAGACAGGCGGAGGCCACAGATACGCAGTATTTT.

The chain uses TRBV19 and TRBJ1-2; D is ambiguous. Germline CDR1 LNHDA, CDR2 SQIVND (reference sequence). Trimming pared 10 bases from V and 8 bases from J, leaving 17 bases between. CDR3 length equals 12 residues. The CDR3: CATTASSGGYTF. DNA of the CDR3: TGTGCCACCACCGCCTCATCGGGGGGCTACACCTTC.

The chain carries TRBV19 and TRBJ2-1; D might be TRBD2 (6 bases). The CDR3 runs 15 residues. The germline gives CDR1 LNHDA, CDR2 SQIVND (reference sequence). Trimming pared 5 bases from V and 2 bases from J, leaving 13 bases between. For the CDR3, the DNA is TGTGCCAGTAGTCTTGGGGCGGGGCCCTACAATGAGCAGTTCTTC. Residues: CASSLGAGPYNEQFF.

Only one count was recorded for this clone. The chain has TRBV13 and TRBJ1-1; D is undetermined. This CDR3 spans 13 amino acids. V was trimmed by 4 bases and J by 3 bases, leaving 9 bases between them. In germline, CDR1 is PRHDT, CDR2 FYEKMQ (reference sequence). The CDR3 DNA follows: TGTGCCAGCAGCTCGCGGGCAGACACTGAAGCTTTCTTT. Amino acid sequence: CASSSRADTEAFF.

V and J are TRBV19 and TRBJ2-6, with 12 bases that match TRBD1. Per the germline V gene, CDR1 is LNHDA and CDR2 is SQIVND (reference sequence). V dropped 7 bases and J dropped 0; count of bases not matched to a gene: 13. The CDR3 sequence is 20 residues long. The CDR3 sequence is CASIQLGTGGFISGANVLTF. In DNA form, the CDR3 reads TGTGCCAGTATTCAACTCGGGACAGGGGGCTTTATCTCTGGGGCCAACGTCCTGACTTTC.

The rearrangement joins TRBV7-8 to TRBJ2-3, with D maybe TRBD1 (6 bases). The V and J ends lost 4 bases and 7 bases respectively, with 12 bases between them. CDR1 is SGHVS, CDR2 FQNEAQ, per germline. CDR3 length: 13 amino acids. The CDR3 DNA reads as TGTGCCAGCAGCTCTCGGGACAAAAATACGCAGTATTTT. It codes for CASSSRDKNTQYF.

Only one count was recorded for this clone. The rearrangement links TRBV5-4 to TRBJ2-4; tentative D call: TRBD2 (5 bases). V was clipped by 4 bases and J by 3 bases, with 20 bases between them. The CDR3 is made up of 17 amino acids. CDR1 is SGHNT and CDR2 is YYREEE in the germline V gene (reference sequence). Here the CDR3 reads CASSDGPLGKGKNIQYF. CDR3 DNA: TGTGCCAGCAGCGACGGACCCCTCGGGAAGGGCAAAAACATTCAGTACTTC.

The chain employs TRBV29-1 and TRBJ2-5; 9 nucleotides align to TRBD2. CDR3 length: 12 amino acids. In germline, CDR1 is SQVTM, CDR2 ANQGSEA. Losses at the gene ends were 4 bases for V and 11 bases for J; bases not matched to a gene: 8. CDR3: CSVVSGSREQYF. In DNA, the CDR3 is TGCAGCGTTGTTAGCGGGAGCAGGGAGCAGTACTTC.

V is TRBV28 and J is TRBJ1-1; D uncertain. The CDR3 is made up of 16 amino acids. CDR1 and CDR2 (germline): MDHEN, SYDVKM. V lost 2 bases, J lost 1 base, and 14 bases lay in between. CDR3 sequence reads: CASSLAGYSQNTEAFF. The CDR3 nucleotides are TGTGCCAGCAGTTTAGCGGGCTACTCCCAGAACACTGAAGCTTTCTTT.

The chain uses TRBV18 and TRBJ2-7; 7 bases match TRBD1. The length of the CDR3 is 16 residues. Germline V gives CDR1 KGHSH, CDR2 LQKENI. V trimming: 3 bases; J trimming: 5 bases; junction bases outside the gene matches: 13. The CDR3 spells CASSPTTGLGSHEQYF. CDR3 nucleotides: TGTGCCAGCTCACCGACGACAGGGCTGGGGTCCCACGAGCAGTACTTC.

Only a few counts were recorded for this clone. The CDR3 nucleotides are TGTGCCAGCAGCTTAGGCGGGAGCTACAATGAGCAGTTCTTC. It translates to CASSLGGSYNEQFF. J is TRBJ2-1 and V is TRBV7-9; TRBD2 aligns across 7 bases. Germline-derived CDR1 and CDR2 are SEHNR and FQNEAQ (reference sequence). J was trimmed by 3 bases and V by 1 base; bases with no gene match: 0. This CDR3 contains 14 residues.

This chain connects TRBV5-4 to TRBJ2-1; 11 nucleotides align to TRBD2. The CDR3 consists of 15 residues. With 0 bases clipped from V and 6 bases from J, the junction kept 2 bases outside the gene matches. Germline loops: CDR1 SGHNT, CDR2 YYREEE (reference sequence). The DNA for the CDR3 is TGTGCCAGCAGCTTGGATACTAGCGGGAGCAATGAGCAGTTCTTC. It translates to CASSLDTSGSNEQFF.

The V and J genes are TRBV4-2 and TRBJ1-4; D remains unclear. This CDR3 comprises 16 residues. With 0 bases removed from V and 2 bases from J, the gap between germline ends came to 10 bases. Germline lookup yields CDR1 LGHNA and CDR2 YNFKEQ. CDR3 in DNA: TGTGCCAGCAGCCAAGATCTAGGGAGGACTAATGAAAAACTGTTTTTT. This codes for CASSQDLGRTNEKLFF.

V gene TRBV6-5 combines with J gene TRBJ2-1; no reliable D call. Per germline, CDR1 MNHEY and CDR2 SVGAGI. The V end was cut by 5 bases, the J end by 5 bases, with 16 bases between. This CDR3 has 15 residues. Here the CDR3 DNA reads TGTGCCAGCAGTCGCGGATTAGGTTGGGACAATGAGCAGTTCTTC. It is translated as CASSRGLGWDNEQFF.